These 25 T cell receptor beta chains were all obtained from the same sample, sequenced in a study of CD8+ T cells in alopecia areata. It was cDNA, reverse transcribed from extracted RNA, that served as the sequencing template. The assay was immunoSEQ multiplex PCR, and TCRdb's table has in-frame clones only and misses some. The sample holds about 150,000 clones, around 55% seen once. Sequencing was performed on CD8+ T cells sorted from blood, taken at week 0. The origin of the receptors is a human donor with alopecia areata.

V and J are TRBV29-1 and TRBJ2-1; TRBD2 agrees at 10 bases. The CDR3 runs 13 residues. CDR1 is SQVTM and CDR2 is ANQGSEA in the germline V gene. V lost 7 bases to trimming and J lost 7 bases; unmatched junction nucleotides: 7. CDR3 in amino acids: CSGAGGPGNEQFF. In nucleotides, the CDR3 is TGCAGCGGAGCGGGGGGGCCTGGGAATGAGCAGTTCTTC.

This clone was detected a few times. The chain recombines TRBV5-1 with TRBJ2-1; 7 bases agree with TRBD2. The CDR3 runs to 18 residues. Losses at the gene ends were 3 bases for V and 0 bases for J; bases not matched to a gene: 12. Per the germline V gene, CDR1 is SGHRS and CDR2 is YFSETQ. The CDR3 sequence is CASSSHQLALSSYNEQFF. The CDR3 DNA follows: TGCGCCAGCAGCTCACACCAACTAGCGCTGAGCTCCTACAATGAGCAGTTCTTC.

The chain uses TRBV4-3 and TRBJ2-5; 7 bases align to TRBD2. From germline, CDR1 is LGHNA and CDR2 YSLEER. V lost 0 bases, J lost 10 bases, and 14 bases stayed unmatched. The CDR3 covers 16 residues. CDR3 loop: CASSQDRLAAGLGQYF. CDR3 DNA: TGCGCCAGCAGCCAAGATCGGCTAGCGGCGGGCTTGGGCCAGTACTTC.

CDR3 coding DNA: TGTGCCAGCAGCCTAGGACAGGGATATGGCTACACCTTC. This codes for CASSLGQGYGYTF. The J gene is TRBJ1-2, the V gene TRBV16, with 8 bases matching TRBD1. Germline V lookup: CDR1 KGHSY, CDR2 FQNENV. The junction had 3 bases not matched to a gene; V was cut back by 4 bases and J by 5 bases. The length of the CDR3 is 13 residues.

Concerning this clone: Other DNA sequences in the same sample also yield this CDR3. J is TRBJ1-2 and V is TRBV5-6; 10 bases are shared with TRBD1. Per the germline V gene, CDR1 is SGHDT and CDR2 is YYEEEE. The V and J ends lost 4 bases and 3 bases, in that order; junction bases with no gene match: 3. This CDR3 is built from 14 residues. The CDR3 DNA reads TGTGCCAGCAGCCCAGGACAGGGGGACTATGGCTACACCTTC. Residues: CASSPGQGDYGYTF. Looking up the rest from reference TRBV5-6 and TRBJ1-2 gives the full variable domain: DAGVTQSPTHLIKTRGQQVTLRCSPKSGHDTVSWYQQALGQGPQFIFQYYEEEERQRGNFPDRFSGHQFPNYSSELNVNALLLGDSALYLCASSPGQGDYGYTFGSGTRLTVV.

The chain couples TRBV30 to TRBJ2-7, with a weak D call TRBD1 (6 bases). Germline CDR1 reads GTSNPN; CDR2 reads SVGIG (reference sequence). V was trimmed by 1 base and J by 5 bases, leaving 9 bases between them. CDR3 length equals 12 residues. Here the CDR3 reads CAWSAGENEQYF. The CDR3 DNA sequence: TGTGCCTGGAGTGCAGGGGAGAACGAGCAGTACTTC.

The chain recombines TRBV19 with TRBJ2-1; TRBD1 might be the D (6 bases). V gave up 5 bases and J gave up 8 bases, with 13 bases separating them. The length of the CDR3 is 13 residues. CDR1 LNHDA and CDR2 SQIVND come from the germline V gene (reference sequence). This CDR3 is CASSFWGLDEQFF. In nucleotides, the CDR3 is TGTGCCAGTAGTTTCTGGGGGCTCGATGAGCAGTTCTTC.

A few counts support this clone. V gene TRBV29-1 combines with J gene TRBJ1-1; 8 nucleotides agree with TRBD1. The CDR3 contains 15 residues. The germline V gene encodes CDR1 SQVTM and CDR2 ANQGSEA. V trimming: 1 base; J trimming: 6 bases; junction bases outside the gene matches: 10. CDR3: CSVEVWDRTLPEAFF. The DNA for the CDR3 is TGCAGCGTTGAAGTGTGGGACAGGACCCTCCCTGAAGCTTTCTTT.

This clone was recorded a few times. This rearrangement joins TRBV2 to TRBJ2-5; D tentatively fits TRBD1 or TRBD2 (6 bases each). Germline V gene lookup returns CDR1 SNHLY and CDR2 FYNNEI. Trimming left V 7 bases short and J 3 bases short, with 12 bases between. This CDR3 is 13 amino acids long. CDR3 residues: CASIGGSKETQYF. CDR3 nucleotide sequence: TGTGCCAGCATCGGGGGCTCTAAAGAGACCCAGTACTTC.

This clone was observed a few times. The chain has TRBV15 and TRBJ1-1; a weak D match, TRBD1 (5 bases). Trimming shortened V by 2 bases and J by 5 bases, and 15 bases separated the two germline ends. The germline V gene has CDR1 LNHNV and CDR2 YYDKDF (reference sequence). The CDR3 consists of 15 residues. This chain's CDR3 is CATSRSADIGTEAFF. The CDR3 DNA sequence: TGTGCCACCAGCAGATCCGCGGACATAGGGACTGAAGCTTTCTTT.

The table lists this clone with a few counts. The rearrangement uses TRBV29-1 and TRBJ2-1; D is tentatively TRBD1 or TRBD2 (5 bases each). Germline V gene sequence: CDR1 SQVTM, CDR2 ANQGSEA. CDR3 length: 13 amino acids. V shed 6 bases and J shed 5 bases, with 14 bases lying between them. The CDR3, as DNA: TGCAGCGTCGGGACCGTAACCGACAATGAGCAGTTCTTC. It codes for CSVGTVTDNEQFF.

The rearrangement uses TRBV5-1 and TRBJ1-2; D not resolved. Trimming left V 0 bases short and J 6 bases short, with 9 bases between. Germline assignment: CDR1 SGHRS and CDR2 YFSETQ. This CDR3 is built from 13 residues. In DNA form, the CDR3 reads TGCGCCAGCAGCTTGGACCAGAGGGATGGCTACACCTTC. As protein: CASSLDQRDGYTF.

There are a few counts of this clone. This chain links TRBV5-1 with TRBJ2-1; tentatively, D is TRBD2 (6 bases). V was pared by 1 base and J by 0 bases, with 8 bases between. Germline lookup yields CDR1 SGHRS and CDR2 YFSETQ. This CDR3 has 15 amino acids. The CDR3 spells CASSLYGGSYNEQFF. In nucleotides, the CDR3 is TGCGCCAGCAGCTTGTACGGGGGCTCCTACAATGAGCAGTTCTTC.

This chain links TRBV30 with TRBJ1-2; D may be TRBD1 (5 bases). CDR3 length: 12 residues. V was pared by 8 bases and J by 4 bases, with 14 bases between. Germline V gene data show CDR1 as GTSNPN and CDR2 as SVGIG (reference sequence). The chain's CDR3 is CAAQGAFYGYTF. The DNA of the CDR3 is TGTGCCGCCCAAGGGGCCTTCTATGGCTACACCTTC.

The chain joins TRBV5-6 to TRBJ2-1; 7 bases are a match to TRBD1. The CDR3 is made up of 15 amino acids. Germline lookup yields CDR1 SGHDT and CDR2 YYEEEE. Germline trimming cut 1 base from V and 1 base from J; bases unmatched to any gene: 2. As DNA, the CDR3 is TGTGCCAGCAGCTTGAACAGGGGATCCTACAATGAGCAGTTCTTC. Protein product: CASSLNRGSYNEQFF.

The genes are TRBV20-1 and TRBJ1-2; D is unclear. Germline lookup yields CDR1 DFQATT and CDR2 SNEGSKA (reference sequence). The CDR3 runs 8 residues. Between the trimmed V and J ends, which lost 6 bases and 4 bases, there was a span of 0 bases. CDR3 protein: CSAYGYTF. For the CDR3, the DNA is TGCAGTGCCTATGGCTACACCTTC.

This clone was counted between two and nine times. Distinct nucleotide sequences in the sample also encode this CDR3. The chain has TRBV30 and TRBJ2-7, with TRBD1 matching over 9 bases. The CDR3 covers 13 residues. Germline V lookup: CDR1 GTSNPN, CDR2 SVGIG (reference sequence). Germline trimming cut 2 bases from V and 3 bases from J; bases unmatched to any gene: 2. The CDR3: CAWSPGQGYEQYF. In DNA, the CDR3 is TGTGCCTGGAGTCCGGGACAGGGCTACGAGCAGTACTTC.

The sample holds a few counts of this clone. This rearrangement joins TRBV5-1 to TRBJ2-3; D not resolved. V lost 5 bases to trimming and J lost 4 bases, with 5 bases between them. Germline values: CDR1 SGHRS, CDR2 YFSETQ. This CDR3 region has 11 residues. The CDR3 DNA is TGCGCCAGCAGTGGGGCAGATACGCAGTATTTT. Translating it yields CASSGADTQYF.

The rearrangement uses TRBV27 and TRBJ1-1; no definite D call. Trimming removed 6 bases from V and 4 bases from J, with 12 bases in between. The CDR3 is made up of 13 amino acids. Looked up from germline, CDR1 is MNHEY and CDR2 is SMNVEV (reference sequence). CDR3 region: CASSPAPGTEAFF. The CDR3 DNA follows: TGTGCCAGCAGCCCCGCCCCGGGCACTGAAGCTTTCTTT.

The chain uses TRBV6-1 and TRBJ2-2; D may correspond to TRBD1 or TRBD2 (5 bases each). This CDR3 is 14 amino acids long. The V end lost 1 base, the J end lost 4 bases, and 7 bases lay between the germline ends. Germline V gives CDR1 MNHNS, CDR2 SASEGT. CDR3 bases: TGTGCCAGCAGTGAAGGGGACGGCACCGGGGAGCTGTTTTTT. This translates into CASSEGDGTGELFF.

This rearrangement joins TRBV2 to TRBJ1-4; 7 nucleotides line up with TRBD1. Germline CDR1 and CDR2: SNHLY and FYNNEI. CDR3 size: 14 residues. V shed 2 bases and J 7 bases; nucleotides not matched to a gene: 4. The CDR3 reads CASSERDSLEKLFF. CDR3 DNA sequence: TGTGCCAGCAGTGAAAGGGACAGCCTTGAAAAACTGTTTTTT.

This clone has just one count. The genes are TRBV5-1 and TRBJ2-5; weak D call: TRBD2 (7 bases). V shed 4 bases and J shed 1 base, with 14 bases lying between them. CDR1 SGHRS and CDR2 YFSETQ come from the germline V gene. The length of the CDR3 is 15 residues. Here the CDR3 reads CASSLGGGTQETQYF. In nucleotides, the CDR3 is TGCGCCAGCAGCCTAGGCGGGGGCACCCAAGAGACCCAGTACTTC.

The V and J genes are TRBV5-4 and TRBJ1-1; 8 bases are shared with TRBD1. The CDR3 runs to 12 residues. V was clipped by 2 bases and J by 7 bases; unmatched bases: 1. Germline loops: CDR1 SGHNT, CDR2 YYREEE (reference sequence). CDR3 DNA: TGTGCCAGCAGCTTACAGGGGGATGAAGCTTTCTTT. Translation: CASSLQGDEAFF.

Sample share makes this clone large (0.1 to 1%). Other nucleotide sequences in the sample specify the same CDR3. J is TRBJ1-4 and V is TRBV15; D might be TRBD1 (5 bases). The CDR3 has 17 residues. V was pared by 1 base and J by 7 bases, with 19 bases between. Germline values: CDR1 LNHNV, CDR2 YYDKDF (reference sequence). In DNA, the CDR3 is TGTGCCACCAGCAGAGTTGACAGAAAACACCGTGGTGAAAAACTGTTTTTT. Encoded protein: CATSRVDRKHRGEKLFF.

This rearrangement joins TRBV11-2 to TRBJ1-1; unclear D gene. The CDR3 has 11 amino acids. Per germline, CDR1 SGHAT and CDR2 FQNNGV. V was cut by 4 bases and J by 7 bases, with 7 bases left in between. The DNA for the CDR3 is TGTGCCAGCAGCTATGTTGGTGAAGCTTTCTTT. Protein sequence: CASSYVGEAFF.